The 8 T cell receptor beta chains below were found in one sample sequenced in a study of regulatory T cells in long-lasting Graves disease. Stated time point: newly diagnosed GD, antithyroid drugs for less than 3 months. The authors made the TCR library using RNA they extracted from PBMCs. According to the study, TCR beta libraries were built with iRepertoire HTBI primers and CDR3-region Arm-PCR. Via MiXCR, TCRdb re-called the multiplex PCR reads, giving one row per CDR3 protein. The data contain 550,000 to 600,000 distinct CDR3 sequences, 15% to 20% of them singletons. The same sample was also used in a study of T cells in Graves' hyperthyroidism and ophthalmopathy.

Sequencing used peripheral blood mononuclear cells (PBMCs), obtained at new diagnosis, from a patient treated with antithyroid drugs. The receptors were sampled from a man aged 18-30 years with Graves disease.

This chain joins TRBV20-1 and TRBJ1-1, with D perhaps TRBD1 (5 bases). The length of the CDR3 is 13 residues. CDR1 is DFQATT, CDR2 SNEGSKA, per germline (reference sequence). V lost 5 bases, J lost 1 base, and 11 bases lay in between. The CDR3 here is CSAVPGRNTEAFF. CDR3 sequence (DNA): TGCAGTGCTGTACCGGGACGGAACACTGAAGCTTTCTTT.

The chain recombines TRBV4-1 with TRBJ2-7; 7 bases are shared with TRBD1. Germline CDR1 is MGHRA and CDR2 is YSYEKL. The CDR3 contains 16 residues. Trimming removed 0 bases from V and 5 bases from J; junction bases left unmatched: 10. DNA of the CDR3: TGCGCCAGCAGCCAAGAGGCTCAAGGGGGCAGGAACGAGCAGTACTTC. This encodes CASSQEAQGGRNEQYF.

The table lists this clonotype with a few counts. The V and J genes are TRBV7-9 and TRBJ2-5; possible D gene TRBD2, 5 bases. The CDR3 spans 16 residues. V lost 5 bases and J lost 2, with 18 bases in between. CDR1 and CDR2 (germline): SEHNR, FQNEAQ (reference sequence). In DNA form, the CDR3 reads TGTGCCAGCAGCCCCTGGCCGGGAAAAATACAAGAGACCCAGTACTTC. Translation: CASSPWPGKIQETQYF.

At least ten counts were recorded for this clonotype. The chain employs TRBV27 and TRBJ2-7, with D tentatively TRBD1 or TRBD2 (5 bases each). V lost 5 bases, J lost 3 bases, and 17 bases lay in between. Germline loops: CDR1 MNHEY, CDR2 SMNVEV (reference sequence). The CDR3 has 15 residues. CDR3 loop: CASSPFGTEYYEQYF. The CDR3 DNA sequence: TGTGCCAGCAGTCCGTTCGGGACGGAGTACTACGAGCAGTACTTC.

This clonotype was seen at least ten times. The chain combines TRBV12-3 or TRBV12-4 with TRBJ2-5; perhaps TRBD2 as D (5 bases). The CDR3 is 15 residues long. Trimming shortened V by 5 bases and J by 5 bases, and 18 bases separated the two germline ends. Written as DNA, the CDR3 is TGTGCCAGCAGTGAACGGGATGGGCAGCGGGAGACCCAGTACTTC. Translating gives CASSERDGQRETQYF.

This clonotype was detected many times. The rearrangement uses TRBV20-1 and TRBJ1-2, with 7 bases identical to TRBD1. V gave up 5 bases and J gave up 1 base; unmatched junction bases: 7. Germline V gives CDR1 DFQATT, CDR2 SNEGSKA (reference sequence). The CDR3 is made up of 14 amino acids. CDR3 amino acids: CSASDRSLNYGYTF. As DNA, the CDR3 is TGCAGTGCTTCGGACAGGAGTCTTAACTATGGCTACACCTTC.

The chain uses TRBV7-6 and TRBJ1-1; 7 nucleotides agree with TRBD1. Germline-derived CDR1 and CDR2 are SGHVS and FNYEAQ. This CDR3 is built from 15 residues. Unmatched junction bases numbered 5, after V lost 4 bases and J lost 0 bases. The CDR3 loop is CASSSQQGMNTEAFF. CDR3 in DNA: TGTGCCAGCAGCTCCCAACAGGGGATGAACACTGAAGCTTTCTTT.

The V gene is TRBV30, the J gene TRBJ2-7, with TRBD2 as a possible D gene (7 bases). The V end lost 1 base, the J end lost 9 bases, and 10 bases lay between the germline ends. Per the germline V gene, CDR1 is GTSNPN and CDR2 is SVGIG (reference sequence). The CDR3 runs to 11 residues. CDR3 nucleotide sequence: TGTGCCTGGAGTGGTAGGGGGGGGCAGTACTTC. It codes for CAWSGRGGQYF.